Shown below are 10 T cell receptor beta chains from a single sample sequenced in a study of cytomegalovirus exposure and HLA in healthy donors. Primers: 60 Vbeta forward and 13 Jbeta reverse. Clones were sequenced by immunoSEQ multiplex PCR, and TCRdb holds only the in-frame ones, with some missing. Among 150,000 or so clones listed, about four fifths were seen once. The sequenced material came from PBMCs. The receptors stem from a man younger than 35 in good health and CMV-seronegative.

In this sample, this clone turned up a few times. V and J are TRBV28 and TRBJ2-7, with D possibly TRBD2 on 5 matching bases. V was trimmed by 2 bases and J by 7 bases, leaving 18 bases between them. The CDR3 has 15 amino acids. Germline loops: CDR1 MDHEN, CDR2 SYDVKM. The CDR3 spells CASSLMSIGEGEQYV. DNA of the CDR3: TGTGCCAGCAGTTTAATGTCCATCGGAGAGGGTGAGCAGTACGTC.

The rearrangement uses TRBV5-8 and TRBJ2-7; a possible D gene is TRBD1 (6 bases). The germline V gene encodes CDR1 SGHTS and CDR2 YDEGEE. V lost 4 bases and J 1 base, leaving 15 bases between the germline ends. The CDR3 is 15 amino acids. The CDR3 protein is CASSLEWGQSYEQYV. The CDR3 DNA is TGTGCCAGCAGCCTCGAGTGGGGACAATCCTACGAGCAGTACGTC.

The chain uses TRBV18 and TRBJ2-2, with D possibly TRBD2 on 5 matching bases. The CDR3 has 16 amino acids. CDR1 is KGHSH, CDR2 LQKENI, per germline. The germline V and J ends were trimmed by 3 bases and 1 base, with 12 bases remaining between them. CDR3: CASSPLRGLNTGELFF. CDR3 sequence (DNA): TGTGCCAGCTCACCGCTGCGAGGGTTGAACACCGGGGAGCTGTTTTTT.

The genes are TRBV5-1 and TRBJ1-4; D might be TRBD1 (6 bases). Germline CDR1 reads SGHRS; CDR2 reads YFSETQ. With 4 bases removed from V and 8 bases from J, the gap between germline ends came to 18 bases. This CDR3 spans 15 amino acids. In DNA, the CDR3 is TGCGCCAGCAGCGGACAGAAGGCGGGAGACGAAAAACTGTTTTTT. Translating it yields CASSGQKAGDEKLFF.

The chain joins TRBV27 to TRBJ2-1; TRBD2 aligns across 7 bases. In germline, CDR1 is MNHEY, CDR2 SMNVEV (reference sequence). The CDR3 consists of 16 residues. The V segment lost 5 bases and the J segment 6 bases; nucleotides outside the gene matches: 13. The CDR3, as DNA: TGTGCCAGCAGTCCGGTCGTCCGCGGGGGAGTCAATGAGCAGTTCTTC. It encodes CASSPVVRGGVNEQFF.

The chain recombines TRBV6-1 with TRBJ1-5; maybe TRBD1 (6 bases). In germline, CDR1 is MNHNS, CDR2 SASEGT. The V end was cut by 3 bases, the J end by 1 base, with 13 bases between. This CDR3 region has 16 residues. The CDR3 nucleotides read TGTGCCAGCAGTGACCCACAGGGAGAGAGCAATCAGCCCCAGCATTTT. Its protein is CASSDPQGESNQPQHF.

This chain uses TRBV4-1 with TRBJ1-2; D may be TRBD1 (6 bases). Trimming removed 5 bases from V and 6 bases from J, with 13 bases in between. This CDR3 is built from 13 residues. Germline loops: CDR1 MGHRA, CDR2 YSYEKL. DNA for the CDR3: TGCGCCAGCAGCGTAGCCCCAGGGGATGGCTACACCTTC. Its protein is CASSVAPGDGYTF.

This chain connects TRBV5-4 to TRBJ2-2; 12 nucleotides match TRBD2. CDR1 and CDR2 from the germline V gene are SGHNT and YYREEE (reference sequence). After removal of 4 bases from V and 6 bases from J, the junction contained 7 bases not matched to a gene. This CDR3 comprises 16 residues. The CDR3 sequence: CASSLIGLAGPGELFF. The CDR3 coding sequence is TGTGCCAGCAGCCTCATCGGACTAGCGGGGCCCGGGGAGCTGTTTTTT. The whole variable domain, remainder taken from reference TRBV5-4 and TRBJ2-2, is ETGVTQSPTHLIKTRGQQVTLRCSSQSGHNTVSWYQQALGQGPQFIFQYYREEENGRGNFPPRFSGLQFPNYSSELNVNALELDDSALYLCASSLIGLAGPGELFFGEGSRLTVL.

This chain joins TRBV5-4 and TRBJ1-1; tentative D call: TRBD1 (5 bases). CDR3 length: 15 amino acids. Between the trimmed V and J ends, which lost 4 bases and 1 base, there was a span of 14 bases. In germline, CDR1 is SGHNT, CDR2 YYREEE (reference sequence). In DNA form, the CDR3 reads TGTGCCAGCAGCGCGGGACTGCTGCGGAACACTGAAGCTTTCTTT. Translation: CASSAGLLRNTEAFF. Together with reference TRBV5-4 and TRBJ1-1, the CDR3 gives the full variable domain: ETGVTQSPTHLIKTRGQQVTLRCSSQSGHNTVSWYQQALGQGPQFIFQYYREEENGRGNFPPRFSGLQFPNYSSELNVNALELDDSALYLCASSAGLLRNTEAFFGQGTRLTVV.

Turning to this clone: In the same sample, other DNA sequences code for this CDR3. The J gene is TRBJ2-2, the V gene TRBV19; the match to TRBD1 covers 7 bases. Germline CDR1 is LNHDA and CDR2 is SQIVND (reference sequence). CDR3 length: 15 amino acids. Trimming took 6 bases from V and 2 from J; bases not matched to a gene: 6. DNA of the CDR3: TGTGCCAGTAGGGCCGGGACAGCAAACACCGGGGAGCTGTTTTTT. Protein: CASRAGTANTGELFF.